Each of the 5 T cell receptor beta chains below was sequenced from the same sample in a study of CD8 T cells in ankylosing spondylitis. One entry per CDR3 protein, called by TCRdb with MiXCR from the 5' RACE reads. The sample contains about 240,000 distinct CDR3 sequences, roughly a tenth of which appear only once. The sequenced sample was blood, either unsorted or a sorted T cell fraction (not recorded which). Receptors originate from a male donor with ankylosing spondylitis or in good health (not recorded which).

The chain couples TRBV5-1 to TRBJ1-6, with D unclear. The germline V gene has CDR1 SGHRS and CDR2 YFSETQ. This CDR3 spans 13 amino acids. The V end was cut by 0 bases, the J end by 8 bases, with 6 bases between. The chain's CDR3 is CASSLAGYSPLHF. The CDR3 region has the DNA TGCGCCAGCAGCTTGGCCGGATATTCACCCCTCCACTTT.

This clonotype was seen at least ten times. The genes are TRBV5-1 and TRBJ1-2; D is possibly TRBD1 (6 bases). CDR3 length equals 13 residues. Trimming stripped 3 bases from V and 4 bases from J, with 10 bases between. Germline V gene sequence: CDR1 SGHRS, CDR2 YFSETQ. CDR3: CASSSWDIYGYTF. For the CDR3, the DNA is TGCGCCAGCAGCTCTTGGGACATCTATGGCTACACCTTC.

The rearrangement links TRBV12-3 or TRBV12-4 to TRBJ1-1; unclear D gene. This CDR3 region has 15 residues. V shed 3 bases and J shed 0 bases, with 11 bases lying between them. The CDR3 reads CASSFLPGMNTEAFF. The CDR3 DNA sequence: TGTGCCAGCAGTTTCTTGCCGGGCATGAACACTGAAGCTTTCTTT.

This clonotype has just a few counts. V and J are TRBV7-3 and TRBJ2-2, with TRBD2 matching 9 bases. Germline trimming cut 0 bases from V and 4 bases from J; bases unmatched to any gene: 0. The CDR3 has 15 residues. Germline V lookup: CDR1 SGHTA, CDR2 FQGTGA. This chain's CDR3 is CASSLTAGGTGELFF. In DNA form, the CDR3 reads TGTGCCAGCAGCTTAACAGCGGGGGGCACCGGGGAGCTGTTTTTT.

This clonotype was recorded at least ten times. V and J are TRBV5-1 and TRBJ1-5, with D possibly matching TRBD1 (5 bases). Germline V gene data show CDR1 as SGHRS and CDR2 as YFSETQ. This CDR3 contains 16 residues. Trimming removed 3 bases from V and 1 base from J, with 14 bases in between. CDR3 sequence (DNA): TGCGCCAGCAGCTCGTACGGGACGCCGAGCAATCAGCCCCAGCATTTT. It codes for CASSSYGTPSNQPQHF.